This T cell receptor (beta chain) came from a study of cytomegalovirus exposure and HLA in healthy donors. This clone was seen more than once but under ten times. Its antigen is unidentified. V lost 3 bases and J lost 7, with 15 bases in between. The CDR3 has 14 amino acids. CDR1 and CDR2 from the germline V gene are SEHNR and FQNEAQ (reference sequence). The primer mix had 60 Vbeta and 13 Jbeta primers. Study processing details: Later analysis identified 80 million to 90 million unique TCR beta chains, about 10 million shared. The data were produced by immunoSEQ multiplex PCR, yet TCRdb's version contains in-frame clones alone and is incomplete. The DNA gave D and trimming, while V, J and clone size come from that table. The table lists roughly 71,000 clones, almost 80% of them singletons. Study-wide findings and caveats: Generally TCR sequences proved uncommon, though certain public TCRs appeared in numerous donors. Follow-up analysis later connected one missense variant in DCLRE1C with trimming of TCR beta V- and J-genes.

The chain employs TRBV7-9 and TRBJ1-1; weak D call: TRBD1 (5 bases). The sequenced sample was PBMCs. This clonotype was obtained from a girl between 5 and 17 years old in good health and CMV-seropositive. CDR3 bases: TGTGCCAGCAGCTTGGCCGGGACTCCGGATGAAGCTTTCTTT. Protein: CASSLAGTPDEAFF.